This TCR beta chain was recovered during a study of cytomegalovirus exposure and HLA in healthy donors. Study findings and constraints: In an earlier analysis, in some 500 donors, most V segments appeared productive either ~87% or ~30% of the time. A later analysis showed that HLA-associated TCR beta chains had undergone more clonal expansion than equally common others.

The primer mix had 60 Vbeta and 13 Jbeta primers. Data came from immunoSEQ multiplex PCR; TCRdb stores just in-frame clones and leaves some out. There are hundreds of thousands of clones in the sample; 78% occur only once, and over 3.5% lies in the top ten. Comments on this clone: The antigen remains undetermined.

Germline V gene sequence: CDR1 MGHRA, CDR2 YSYEKL. This CDR3 spans 18 amino acids. J lost 4 bases, V lost 4 bases, and 8 bases had no gene match. The sequence came from a male donor in good health and CMV-seronegative. The specimen sequenced was PBMCs. The chain uses TRBV4-1 and TRBJ2-3; TRBD2 matches at 16 bases. This chain's CDR3 is CASSRAGLAGGGADTQYF. The CDR3 DNA follows: TGCGCCAGCAGCCGAGCGGGACTAGCGGGAGGGGGCGCAGATACGCAGTATTTT.